Listed below are T cell receptor beta chains from one sample, sequenced in a study of T cell responses to AZD1222 COVID-19 vaccine. Method: immunoSEQ multiplex PCR; TCRdb's copy keeps in-frame clones and lacks some. In the table there are more than 60,000 clones, around 90% of which are singletons. The specimen comprised peripheral blood, sampled on day 0 of AZD1222 vaccination. These receptors originate from an adult in good health. Both conserved end residues are part of each CDR3. Fields, in order: D gene, clone size, J gene, V gene, CDR3 DNA, CDR3 protein. The D gene is left open where the match is weak. Size is omitted from some rows. Given values are once, few, many or a class for expanded clones.

.,.,TRBJ2-7,TRBV11-1,TGTGCCAGCAGCTTAGGAGGGCCCACCTCCTACGAGCAGTACTTC,CASSLGGPTSYEQYF
TRBD2,.,TRBJ2-1,TRBV7-7,TGTGCCAGCAGCTTTTCTAGCGGGAGTGATGAGCAGTTCTTC,CASSFSSGSDEQFF
TRBD1,.,TRBJ1-3,TRBV7-2,TGTGCCAGCACCGCGACAGGGGGCTCTGGAAACACCATATATTTT,CASTATGGSGNTIYF
.,.,TRBJ2-7,TRBV27,TGTGCCAGCAGTCCGGGACTCTACGAGCAGTACTTC,CASSPGLYEQYF
TRBD1,once,TRBJ1-1,TRBV6-6,TGTGCCAGCAGTTACCCCGGGACAGGGAAGAACACTGAAGCTTTCTTT,CASSYPGTGKNTEAFF
.,.,TRBJ1-1,TRBV6-1,TGTGCCAGCAGAGAAAAACCCGGGGCTGGGGACACTGAAGCTTTCTTT,CASREKPGAGDTEAFF
.,.,TRBJ2-1,TRBV4-1,TGCGCCAGCCGAACGGGACCCTCCTACAATGAGCAGTTCTTC,CASRTGPSYNEQFF
.,.,TRBJ2-1,TRBV7-3,TGTGCCAGCAGCATAGGACGGGACAATGAGCAGTTCTTC,CASSIGRDNEQFF
.,.,TRBJ1-5,TRBV7-9,TGTGCCAGCAGCCTTGAAGTTCAGCCCCAGCATTTT,CASSLEVQPQHF
TRBD1,.,TRBJ2-7,TRBV11-2,TGTGCCAGCAGCGGATGGGACAGGGGTGTCTACGAGCAGTACTTC,CASSGWDRGVYEQYF
.,.,TRBJ1-1,TRBV12-3/TRBV12-4,TGTGCCAGCAGTTTAATAGGGGAAGCTTTCTTT,CASSLIGEAFF
.,.,TRBJ1-1,TRBV7-2,TGTGCCAGCAGCTTAGACGGGTTAAACACTGAAGCTTTCTTT,CASSLDGLNTEAFF
.,.,TRBJ2-1,TRBV3-1/TRBV3-2,TGTGCCAGCAGCCAAGGAAGCGATGAGCAGTTCTTC,CASSQGSDEQFF
.,.,TRBJ2-7,TRBV9,TGTGCCAGCAGCGTAGGCCTAGGCGGGCTCTCCTACGAGCAGTACTTC,CASSVGLGGLSYEQYF
TRBD1,.,TRBJ2-5,TRBV6-6,TGTGCCAGCAGCCCCGCGGACAGGGGGCGCGAAGAGACCCAGTACTTC,CASSPADRGREETQYF
TRBD2,.,TRBJ2-1,TRBV3-1/TRBV3-2,TGTGCCAGCAGCCAGGTTAGCGGGGGTAACAAGAAGCAGTTCTTC,CASSQVSGGNKKQFF
.,.,TRBJ2-4,TRBV10-3,TGTGCCGTGGGTGGGCAGGGAAAAAACATTCAGTACTTC,CAVGGQGKNIQYF
.,few,TRBJ2-1,TRBV4-1,TGCGCCAGCAGCCAACCCCTGACTAGTACTCATGAGCAGTTCTTC,CASSQPLTSTHEQFF
.,.,TRBJ2-2,TRBV10-1,TGCGCCAGCGGGGAAGGCCCCGGGGAGCTGTTTTTT,CASGEGPGELFF
TRBD2,once,TRBJ2-1,TRBV11-3,TGTGCCAGCAGCTCCGATAGCGGGAGGACCCACAATGAGCAGTTCTTC,CASSSDSGRTHNEQFF
TRBD1,once,TRBJ1-2,TRBV6-5,TGTGCCAGCAATTCCGGGACAGGCTATTTTGGCTACACCTTC,CASNSGTGYFGYTF
.,.,TRBJ2-1,TRBV13,TGTGCCAGCAGCTTTGGAGACACCCCGTGGAATGAGCAGTTCTTC,CASSFGDTPWNEQFF
TRBD1,.,TRBJ2-2,TRBV6-5,TGTGCCGCGGGACAGGTACGCGGGGAGCTGTTTTTT,CAAGQVRGELFF
.,.,TRBJ1-2,TRBV19,TGTGCCAGTAGTATTCCGGACGGTTATGGCTACACCTTC,CASSIPDGYGYTF
.,.,TRBJ1-6,TRBV7-3,TGTGCCAGCAGCTTAACCCCCTATAATTCACCCCTCCACTTT,CASSLTPYNSPLHF
.,.,TRBJ2-2,TRBV6-5,TGTGCCAGCAGTTACCACGGGGTGAACACCGGGGAGCTGTTTTTT,CASSYHGVNTGELFF
.,.,TRBJ1-5,TRBV4-3,TGCGCCAGCAGCCAAGATCAGGATCAGCCCCAGCATTTT,CASSQDQDQPQHF
.,.,TRBJ1-2,TRBV2,TGTGCCAGCGAGCTGGACATCCCCTATGGCTACACCTTC,CASELDIPYGYTF
.,.,TRBJ1-1,TRBV4-3,TGCGCCAGCAGCCAAGATAATGAGACAGCCATCGACACTGAAGCTTTCTTT,CASSQDNETAIDTEAFF
.,.,TRBJ2-3,TRBV5-1,TGCGCCAGCAGCTTGTGGCGGGAAACCACAGATACGCAGTATTTT,CASSLWRETTDTQYF
.,.,TRBJ2-7,TRBV5-5,TGTGCCAGCAGCTTGGTGGGGTCAGACGCCGAGCAGTACTTC,CASSLVGSDAEQYF
.,.,TRBJ2-3,TRBV5-1,TGCGCCAGCAGCTTGGAAACCCCCAGCACAGATACGCAGTATTTT,CASSLETPSTDTQYF
.,.,TRBJ1-4,TRBV18,TGTGCCAGCTCGCAACAAAACGGTGAAAAACTGTTTTTT,CASSQQNGEKLFF
.,.,TRBJ1-2,TRBV3-1/TRBV3-2,TGTGCCAGCAGACGCGGAGGTGGCTACACCTTC,CASRRGGGYTF
.,.,TRBJ1-1,TRBV7-9,TGTGCCAGCAGCTTAGACGCCGTTAACACTGAAGCTTTCTTT,CASSLDAVNTEAFF
TRBD1,.,TRBJ1-2,TRBV5-1,TGCGCCAGCAGCTCCTCCGGGACAGGATCGGGCTATGGCTACACCTTC,CASSSSGTGSGYGYTF
.,.,TRBJ1-3,TRBV2,TGTGCCAGCAGTCTAAGGGGAAATGGAAACACCATATATTTT,CASSLRGNGNTIYF
.,once,TRBJ2-1,TRBV5-5,TGTGCCAGCAGCCGGGCGTCGACATCCGCGGTTAATGAGCAGTTCTTC,CASSRASTSAVNEQFF
.,.,TRBJ1-2,TRBV28,TGTGCCAGCAGTTTAAGGGAACTCTACACCTTC,CASSLRELYTF
TRBD1,once,TRBJ1-5,TRBV11-1,TGTGCCAGCAGCGGCCGGGACAGGGTTGAGAATCAGCCCCAGCATTTT,CASSGRDRVENQPQHF
.,.,TRBJ2-7,TRBV5-1,TGCGCCAGCAGCTTGGCCGGGGCAGAGTTCTACGAGCAGTACTTC,CASSLAGAEFYEQYF
.,once,TRBJ1-1,TRBV4-3,TGCGCCAGCAGCCTCGGGGGCGGGAACACTGAAGCTTTCTTT,CASSLGGGNTEAFF
.,.,TRBJ1-2,TRBV19,TGTGCCAGTAGTACGGGGCCCGATAAATATGGCTACACCTTC,CASSTGPDKYGYTF
.,.,TRBJ1-5,TRBV5-4,TGTGCCAGCAGCCCGGACGCTAGCAATCAGCCCCAGCATTTT,CASSPDASNQPQHF
TRBD1,.,TRBJ2-2,TRBV6-5,TGTGCCAGCAGCGACAGGGATTCGAACACCGGGGAGCTGTTTTTT,CASSDRDSNTGELFF
TRBD1,.,TRBJ1-2,TRBV7-9,TGTGCCAGCAGCTTAGTGACAGGGGATGGCTACACCTTC,CASSLVTGDGYTF